This TCR beta chain was sequenced during a study of shared clonotypes between healthy human individuals (dated by TCRdb to the early 2020s). Turning to the overall study: The cohort comprised two women and a few men aged 18 to 49 years. For each donor, CD4 naive and CD4 memory were each given three plates, CD8 naive was given two plates, and CD8 memory was given one plate. To increase sequencing depth and limit assay-specific biases, different laboratories used diverse techniques to prepare libraries and sequence TCR repertoires. To estimate repertoire size and how much clonotypes are shared between individuals, the study performed deep sequencing of blood TCR repertoires from about five healthy adults. Each donor's leukapheresis produced roughly between roughly 0.85 and 10 billion PBMCs.

CDR1 and CDR2 were assigned from the germline V gene (reference sequence) as SEHNR and FQNEAQ. V loses 0 bases of germline sequence and J loses 7 bases, and the interval between the two ends is 13 bases. Including cysteine and phenylalanine, the CDR3 has 14 amino acids. Just the 42-base CDR3 DNA is kept, in frame starting at base 1. What the authors observed across the whole study: Sampling was restricted to blood, and TCR repertoires in tissues likely differ from the TCR repertoires found in blood. Across a handful of donors, approximately 5% of naive CD4, roughly 3.8% of naive CD8, about 2.3% of memory CD4, and approximately 0.42% of memory CD8 clonotypes were shared. The genetic and exposure-history diversity represented was limited by the small number of donors. Compared with non-shared clonotypes, the clonotypes found in all four sorted-subset donors had higher generation probabilities. Incomplete sequencing was indicated by rarefaction of sorted-subset datasets, despite the large sequencing depth. Pairwise subsampling led to the expectation that sequencing depth would affect the degree of clonotype sharing among donors. Estimated clonotype richness was generally larger for naive than for memory subsets.

Concerning this clone itself: It has no known antigen specificity. No much larger clonotype is one base removed from it; base qualities were not supplied.

The donors were healthy, HIV-negative adults with no recently reported acute infections or vaccinations. All donors were Caucasian adults living in Nashville, Tennessee, USA. CD4+ T cells were enriched by magnetic negative selection, after which naive cells were positively selected on CD45RA and the negative fraction was taken as the memory subset. Blood was obtained by leukapheresis, after which PBMCs were separated by Ficoll-Histopaque density gradient centrifugation and cryopreserved in liquid nitrogen vapor phase. Analytical flow cytometry was used to check the purity and quantity of every magnetically sorted T cell population. From each sorted fraction, genomic DNA was isolated and quantified by UV absorbance on a Nanodrop 2000c. TCR CDR3 regions were amplified from genomic DNA by multiplex PCR using the deep immunoSEQ assay. For each cell subset, the extracted genomic DNA was distributed evenly across all wells of several immunoSEQ 96-well plates, and each plate served as one replicate. For sorted subsets, each replicate PCR was loaded with 200 ng genomic DNA, equivalent to 30,000 or so T cell genomes. The purified libraries were quantified using a Qubit 3.0 fluorometer, sized with a Bioanalyzer 2100, and then quantified again using the KAPA Library Quantification kit. Every immunoSEQ 96-well plate was sequenced on a dedicated single-read 150-cycle Illumina NextSeq 550 flow cell. On the authors' methods: Because only junctional sequences without quality scores were contained in the immunoSEQ output, filtering matching that applied to full-length reads could not be performed. To assign V/J genes and CDR3, sequences were annotated against IMGT germline references using PyIR, a Python wrapper for IgBLAST v1.9. Reads with weak V/J assignments (E-value above 1e-6), missing CDR3, stop codons, out-of-frame junctions, or ambiguous translated residues were removed. A V3J clonotype was defined by an identical inferred V gene, J gene, and CDR3 amino acid sequence. Percentage overlap between repertoires was calculated by dividing the number of shared unique clonotypes by the size of the smaller repertoire. RTK rarefaction, the Chao1 estimator, and Recon v2.1 estimates of unobserved clonotypes were used to assess repertoire richness. Generation probabilities were computed with OLGA for all TCRbeta clonotypes obtained by the gDNA method from several donors. The table was pulled from immuneACCESS by TCRdb, which kept in-frame rearrangements only. Such tables lose some clones; where checked, under half of the loss comes from unresolved V genes, and the rest has no known cause. That table is the source of V, J and clone size, and D and trimming were worked out from the DNA. For this sample the table gives 700,000 or so clones, of which about three quarters were detected only once. Roughly 1.8% of the sample is taken by the ten largest.

The material sequenced was memory CD4+ T cells sorted from blood. The cell subset or site label corresponds to: CD45RA-negative fraction. The chain employs TRBV7-9 and TRBJ2-7; the D segment might be TRBD1 or TRBD2, since each matches 5 bases. This TCR was recovered from a woman aged 30 to 39 in good health. CDR3 sequence: CASSLAKSWGEQYF. The DNA is as follows: TGTGCCAGCAGCTTAGCCAAGTCCTGGGGGGAGCAGTACTTC.